This record covers a single T cell receptor (beta chain). This receptor's antigen is unknown. Base qualities are not at hand, and no much larger clone is one base apart. This sample was included in a study of blood T cell repertoires in COVID-19 (dated by TCRdb to 2019 to 2021). Regarding the complete study: Samples from collaborators originated in the United States, Italy and Spain and spanned both the acute and convalescent phases of COVID-19. The material from the prospective study consisted of cDNA or gDNA derived from T cells, B-cell-depleted T cells, or PBMCs. Subjects who had been exposed to COVID-19, were actively infected with it, or had recovered from it provided the deeply sampled blood TCRbeta repertoires that made up the dataset. The repertoires were released in a freely available public database intended as a resource for research on the immune response to SARS-CoV-2. The samples were drawn from two sources: the first 160 participants of the ongoing ImmuneRACE study, and 1,000 to 1,500 subjects contributed by 6 global collaborators. A de-identified subject ID, COVID-19 status, age in years and sex were almost always included in the sample metadata. Where HLA class I and class II types were available, the types were taken from metadata supplied by the sample provider, not from assay-based typing.

The paper's findings and limits, for the study overall: The amount of clinical and demographic metadata varied by source and participant and was provided uncurated.

Collaborating institutions collected whole blood in K2EDTA tubes following their own protocols. For TCRbeta analysis, collaborators shipped samples as frozen whole blood, isolated PBMCs, or DNA extracted from either of those sample types. The CDR3 measures 18 amino acids from cysteine to phenylalanine. Only the CDR3 DNA stays, 54 bases, in frame from base 1. Ends trimmed: V by 3 bases, J by 7 bases; bases unmatched to a gene: 9. CDR1 SNHLY and CDR2 FYNNEI were looked up in the germline V gene. TCRbeta CDR3 regions were amplified from genomic DNA by means of the immunoSEQ Assay, a bias-controlled multiplex PCR. Per the source publication's procedure: The number of nucleated cells in each sample was estimated from the amplification of reference gene primers within the assay. Sequence reads were collapsed and filtered to measure the absolute abundance of every unique TCRbeta CDR3 rearrangement. For each sample, productive Simpson clonality was calculated as the square root of Simpson's diversity index across productive rearrangements. This immuneACCESS table, as held by TCRdb, lists in-frame sequences with V and J called but not all clones. Of the missing ones, under half trace to an unresolved V gene in checked studies; the others have no known cause. The V and J calls and clone size are taken from that table; D and trimming were inferred from the DNA. The sample profile shows about 35,000 clones; roughly 85% of them were found once. 35% to 55% of the sample is in the top ten clones.

The chain couples TRBV2 to TRBJ2-1; the central 16 bases match TRBD2. The sequence came from a man aged 60 to 69 with active or convalescent COVID-19. The sample was peripheral blood. The CDR3 has the sequence CASSEGLAGGPEGNEQFF. The bases read TGTGCCAGCAGTGAGGGACTAGCGGGAGGGCCGGAGGGGAATGAGCAGTTCTTC. Beyond the CDR3, the reference TRBV2 and TRBJ2-1 genes provide the residues; the full variable domain reads: EPEVTQTPSHQVTQMGQEVILRCVPISNHLYFYWYRQILGQKVEFLVSFYNNEISEKSEIFDDQFSVERPDGSNFTLKIRSTKLEDSAMYFCASSEGLAGGPEGNEQFFGPGTRLTVL.